The clone carrying this TCR beta chain was observed at least ten times. Its antigen is not identified. The data derive from a study of CD8 T cells in ankylosing spondylitis. Study-wide points: Relatively rare in peripheral blood, disease-linked clones were also CD8+. Characteristic of ankylosing spondylitis blood, it appeared, was a TCR beta motif comprising about 8 highly homologous variants.

The CDR3 has 16 residues. Germline CDR1 and CDR2: KGHDR and SFDVKD. The V and J ends lost 6 bases and 7 bases, in that order; junction bases with no gene match: 14. TCRdb reprocessed the 5' RACE reads via MiXCR and lists one record per CDR3 protein. The sample lists more than 250,000 distinct CDR3 sequences; around 10% were seen once. The sequence came from a female donor with ankylosing spondylitis or in good health (not recorded which). The gene calls are TRBV24-1 and TRBJ2-1; 7 bases fit TRBD1. The specimen was blood, either unsorted or a sorted T cell fraction (not recorded which). The CDR3 here is CATSSSTGLRVNEQFF. The CDR3 coding sequence is TGTGCCACCAGTTCGTCGACAGGGCTGCGGGTAAATGAGCAGTTCTTC.